What follows are 8 T cell receptor beta chains derived from one specimen sequenced in a study of blood T cell repertoires in COVID-19 (dated by TCRdb to about 2020). The library was prepared using the immunoSEQ multiplex PCR assay. In its TCRdb copy, this immuneACCESS table keeps in-frame sequences only and misses some clones. Where compared with another copy, unresolved V genes explain less than half of these, and the others have no known cause. A total of 45,000 to 55,000 clones appear in this sample, about nine tenths of them only once. About 2.9% of the sample goes to the ten largest clones. The material sequenced was peripheral blood. The origin of the receptors is a human donor in a cohort sampled during active COVID-19.

The chain couples TRBV28 to TRBJ1-5; D uncertain. V gave up 6 bases and J gave up 5 bases, with 14 bases separating them. The CDR3 consists of 14 residues. Germline values: CDR1 MDHEN, CDR2 SYDVKM. CDR3 in amino acids: CASSLPGGYQPQHF. The CDR3 region has the DNA TGTGCCAGCAGCCTCCCGGGAGGGTATCAGCCCCAGCATTTT.

The chain couples TRBV2 to TRBJ1-2; 10 bases line up with TRBD1. There are 18 residues in the CDR3. Germline assignment: CDR1 SNHLY and CDR2 FYNNEI. V lost 6 bases, J lost 2 bases, and 15 bases stayed unmatched. The CDR3 spells CASSRGRDRGFTNYGYTF. CDR3 DNA sequence: TGTGCCAGCAGCCGGGGAAGGGACAGGGGCTTTACGAACTATGGCTACACCTTC.

The chain couples TRBV15 to TRBJ2-3; 7 bases fit TRBD2. Germline values: CDR1 LNHNV, CDR2 YYDKDF (reference sequence). There are 13 residues in the CDR3. V lost 5 bases and J lost 4; bases outside the gene matches: 3. The CDR3 bases are TGTGCCACCAGCCCGGGAGGCGCAGATACGCAGTATTTT. Its translation is CATSPGGADTQYF.

V usage is TRBV10-3 and J usage is TRBJ2-7; D perhaps matches TRBD1 (6 bases). In germline, CDR1 is ENHRY, CDR2 SYGVKD. V lost 6 bases, J lost 3 bases, and 15 bases lay in between. The CDR3 loop spans 14 amino acids. In DNA, the CDR3 is TGTGCCATCAGCCAACAGGGCCCCTACTACGAGCAGTACTTC. Its protein is CAISQQGPYYEQYF.

J is TRBJ2-5 and V is TRBV7-8, with 10 bases lining up with TRBD2. J was trimmed by 0 bases and V by 7 bases; bases with no gene match: 8. The germline V gene encodes CDR1 SGHVS and CDR2 FQNEAQ. This CDR3 region has 16 residues. For the CDR3, the DNA is TGTGCCAGCAACACCCCACTAGCGGGAAACCAAGAGACCCAGTACTTC. This codes for CASNTPLAGNQETQYF.

The V and J genes are TRBV6-5 and TRBJ2-1, with TRBD1 matching 9 bases. The CDR3 contains 15 residues. Germline trimming cut 5 bases from V and 5 bases from J; bases unmatched to any gene: 7. Germline loops: CDR1 MNHEY, CDR2 SVGAGI. CDR3 sequence (DNA): TGTGCCAGCAGTACCGGGACAGGGCCCCACAATGAGCAGTTCTTC. Translating it yields CASSTGTGPHNEQFF.

The chain employs TRBV28 and TRBJ1-1; D is possibly TRBD1 (5 bases). Germline V gives CDR1 MDHEN, CDR2 SYDVKM. This CDR3 spans 18 amino acids. Trimming cost V 1 base and J 3 bases, with 21 bases left between them. Written as DNA, the CDR3 is TGTGCCAGCAGTTTATTTAGGCCAGGCCGGGGGATAGACACTGAAGCTTTCTTT. Its translation: CASSLFRPGRGIDTEAFF.

The J gene is TRBJ1-2, the V gene TRBV11-2, with a weak D call TRBD1 (6 bases). CDR3 size: 16 residues. Looked up from germline, CDR1 is SGHAT and CDR2 is FQNNGV. The V end lost 2 bases, the J end lost 4 bases, and 17 bases lay between the germline ends. The DNA of the CDR3 is TGTGCCAGCAGCTTATCCCGCGACAGGTACCGCTATGGCTACACCTTC. Residues: CASSLSRDRYRYGYTF.